Listed here is a single T cell receptor (beta chain). These data belong to a study of blood T cell repertoires in COVID-19. Study-wide context: Acute and convalescent COVID-19 specimens originated in the United States, Italy and Spain. T cells, B-cell-depleted T cells, or PBMCs supplied cDNA or gDNA.

As originally analysed: It was from reference gene primer amplification that nucleated cell counts were estimated. This table comes from immunoSEQ multiplex PCR, and its TCRdb copy is limited to in-frame clones, with some not included. The V and J calls and clone size are taken from that table; D and trimming were inferred from the DNA. The sample carries 350,000 to 450,000 clones, roughly 86% recorded once. This TCR was recovered from a human donor in a cohort sampled during active COVID-19. The material sequenced was peripheral blood.

CDR3 protein: CASSSRRGNEQFF. CDR3 coding DNA: TGTGCCAGCAGTTCAAGGAGGGGCAATGAGCAGTTCTTC. The rearrangement joins TRBV12-3 or TRBV12-4 to TRBJ2-1; TRBD2 is a possible D gene (6 bases). The V end was cut by 4 bases, the J end by 6 bases, with 10 bases between. This CDR3 contains 13 residues.